Following are 16 T cell receptor beta chains from one sample sequenced in a study of cytomegalovirus exposure and HLA in healthy donors. Primers: 60 Vbeta forward and 13 Jbeta reverse. Repertoires were generated with immunoSEQ multiplex PCR, while TCRdb's copy carries only in-frame clones and drops some. The table includes fewer than 200,000 clones, 65% to 85% detected once. The sample consisted of PBMCs. These receptors all come from a female donor in good health and CMV-seronegative.

The chain links TRBV10-3 to TRBJ2-7; no firm D call. Germline CDR1 reads ENHRY; CDR2 reads SYGVKD. V was clipped by 7 bases and J by 3 bases, with 13 bases between them. This CDR3 comprises 13 residues. CDR3 sequence (DNA): TGTGCCATCAATCCGGGTTCACTCTACGAGCAGTACTTC. Translating gives CAINPGSLYEQYF.

This clone was detected only a few times. The rearrangement joins TRBV27 to TRBJ2-7; TRBD2 matches 7 bases. Germline V CDR1 and CDR2: MNHEY, SMNVEV (reference sequence). V was clipped by 6 bases and J by 1 base; unmatched bases: 6. This CDR3 spans 14 amino acids. Here the CDR3 DNA reads TGTGCCAGCAGGGGCATGCGGGGGTCCTACGAGCAGTACTTC. Its protein is CASRGMRGSYEQYF.

The CDR3 region has the DNA TGTGCCAGCAGCCAAGAGGGTCAAGGGGGCTTAGATAATTCACCCCTCCACTTT. Amino acids: CASSQEGQGGLDNSPLHF. The gene calls are TRBV5-4 and TRBJ1-6; 7 bases map to TRBD1. The germline gives CDR1 SGHNT, CDR2 YYREEE (reference sequence). This CDR3 is 18 amino acids long. Trimming cost V 4 bases and J 5 bases; bases outside gene matches: 15.

The count of this clone is one. The chain uses TRBV14 and TRBJ2-5, with 8 positions matching TRBD1. Germline CDR1 is SGHDN and CDR2 is FVKESK. After removal of 5 bases from V and 7 bases from J, the junction contained 15 bases not matched to a gene. The CDR3 runs 16 residues. Here the CDR3 reads CASSRTDRGATRTQYF. For the CDR3, the DNA is TGTGCCAGCAGCAGGACTGACAGGGGAGCCACTAGGACCCAGTACTTC.

The chain has TRBV7-8 and TRBJ1-1; 8 nucleotides align to TRBD1. The CDR3 loop spans 14 amino acids. The junction had 9 bases not matched to a gene; V was cut back by 5 bases and J by 7 bases. Germline values: CDR1 SGHVS, CDR2 FQNEAQ. This CDR3 reads CASSGATGVGEAFF. The CDR3 bases are TGTGCCAGCAGCGGCGCGACAGGGGTTGGTGAAGCTTTCTTT.

The chain combines TRBV5-1 with TRBJ2-7; D is perhaps TRBD2 (6 bases). CDR3 size: 16 residues. Trimming took off 0 bases at V and 7 bases at J, with 20 bases between the two ends. The germline CDR1 and CDR2 sequences are SGHRS and YFSETQ. This chain's CDR3 is CASSLAGSGRTEEQYF. DNA for the CDR3: TGCGCCAGCAGCTTGGCGGGGTCAGGGAGGACGGAAGAGCAGTACTTC.

This clone has just one count. The CDR3 region is CASSPPNGQTRNTEAFF. CDR3 nucleotides: TGTGCCAGCTCACCACCGAACGGACAGACTCGGAACACTGAAGCTTTCTTT. The chain is built from TRBV18 and TRBJ1-1; D perhaps matches TRBD1 (6 bases). The CDR3 consists of 17 residues. V gave up 0 bases and J gave up 1 base, with 15 bases separating them. Per the germline V gene, CDR1 is KGHSH and CDR2 is LQKENI.

DNA of the CDR3: TGTGCCAGCAGTGACAGGGAAGCGGGCTATGGCTACACCTTC. Its protein is CASSDREAGYGYTF. V gene TRBV2 combines with J gene TRBJ1-2; the D gene is possibly TRBD1 (5 bases). This CDR3 is built from 14 residues. CDR1 and CDR2 from the germline V gene are SNHLY and FYNNEI. Trimming cost V 3 bases and J 4 bases, with 12 bases left between them.

J is TRBJ2-1 and V is TRBV7-9; 10 bases align to TRBD2. CDR1 is SEHNR, CDR2 FQNEAQ, per germline (reference sequence). The CDR3 length is 14 residues. Unmatched junction bases numbered 9, after V lost 8 bases and J lost 8 bases. CDR3 sequence reads: CASVERGGRDEQFF. In nucleotides, the CDR3 is TGTGCCAGCGTAGAGCGGGGGGGCCGAGATGAGCAGTTCTTC.

The chain uses TRBV7-9 and TRBJ1-1; D call uncertain. This CDR3 spans 12 amino acids. From germline, CDR1 is SEHNR and CDR2 FQNEAQ (reference sequence). V was cut by 5 bases and J by 4 bases, with 8 bases left in between. This CDR3 reads CASSAWSTEAFF. The CDR3 DNA is TGTGCCAGCAGCGCCTGGAGCACTGAAGCTTTCTTT.

J is TRBJ2-5 and V is TRBV15; no firm D call. This CDR3 is built from 13 residues. Germline V CDR1 and CDR2: LNHNV, YYDKDF (reference sequence). The germline V and J ends were trimmed by 1 base and 5 bases, with 8 bases remaining between them. For the CDR3, the DNA is TGTGCCACCAGCAGAGGAGGTGGGGAGACCCAGTACTTC. Residues: CATSRGGGETQYF.

The chain carries TRBV7-8 and TRBJ1-1, with 10 positions matching TRBD1. This CDR3 has 18 amino acids. V trimming: 4 bases; J trimming: 0 bases; junction bases outside the gene matches: 11. CDR1 and CDR2 from the germline V gene are SGHVS and FQNEAQ. CDR3 sequence (DNA): TGTGCCAGCAGCTCCCGTATAAGGACAGGGGGACTGAACACTGAAGCTTTCTTT. Protein product: CASSSRIRTGGLNTEAFF.

The chain couples TRBV10-3 to TRBJ2-5; 7 bases fit TRBD1. After removal of 0 bases from V and 1 base from J, the junction contained 14 bases not matched to a gene. The germline V gene has CDR1 ENHRY and CDR2 SYGVKD. The CDR3 is made up of 19 amino acids. The CDR3 region has the DNA TGTGCCATCAGTGAGTCGTTGAAGGGGGCAGAAGATTCCCAAGAGACCCAGTACTTC. Translation: CAISESLKGAEDSQETQYF.

The rearrangement links TRBV9 to TRBJ2-1; D unclear. The V and J ends lost 4 bases and 7 bases respectively, with 18 bases between them. From germline, CDR1 is SGDLS and CDR2 YYNGEE. The CDR3 runs to 15 residues. The CDR3: CASSLRQGGVNEQFF. DNA of the CDR3: TGTGCCAGCAGCCTTCGACAAGGTGGCGTGAATGAGCAGTTCTTC.

This sequence joins TRBV7-8 and TRBJ2-2, with 9 bases matching TRBD1. CDR3 length: 17 amino acids. V was pared by 1 base and J by 5 bases, with 8 bases of the junction left unmatched. Germline CDR1 SGHVS, CDR2 FQNEAQ. CDR3 region: CASSLELGQGITGELFF. CDR3 in DNA: TGTGCCAGCAGCTTAGAACTAGGACAGGGGATAACCGGGGAGCTGTTTTTT. Looking up the rest from reference TRBV7-8 and TRBJ2-2 gives the full variable domain: GAGVSQSPRYKVAKRGQDVALRCDPISGHVSLFWYQQALGQGPEFLTYFQNEAQLDKSGLPSDRFFAERPEGSVSTLKIQRTQQEDSAVYLCASSLELGQGITGELFFGEGSRLTVL.

J is TRBJ1-4 and V is TRBV30; D is undetermined. CDR3 length: 14 amino acids. Germline V lookup: CDR1 GTSNPN, CDR2 SVGIG (reference sequence). Trimming pared 0 bases from V and 3 bases from J, leaving 8 bases between. DNA for the CDR3: TGTGCCTGGAGTGTACGAGGTGCTAATGAAAAACTGTTTTTT. Translation gives CAWSVRGANEKLFF.